This is a list of T cell receptor beta chains from one sample in a study of patients and donors after allogeneic stem cell transplantation. TCRdb analysed the RT-PCR reads with MiXCR anew, one entry per CDR3 protein. The sample has 30,000 or so distinct CDR3 sequences, under 7.5% seen once. The source material was blood, either unsorted or a sorted T cell fraction (not recorded which). The receptors here all came from a human donor who was either an allogeneic HSCT recipient or a stem cell or donor lymphocyte infusion donor (not recorded which). It is not recorded whose cells these are; they may come from a transplant donor. CDR3s include the opening cysteine and the closing phenylalanine or tryptophan. Fields, in order: D gene, V gene, clone size, J gene, CDR3 DNA, CDR3 protein. D genes are given only for firm matches. Only part of the rows carry a size: once, few, many, or a class if the clone is expanded.

D gene: .; V gene: TRBV9; clone size: many; J gene: TRBJ2-5; CDR3 DNA: TGTGCCAGCAGCGTTGAACGGGGCCCAGAGACCCAGTACTTC; CDR3 protein: CASSVERGPETQYF
D gene: TRBD2; V gene: TRBV12-3/TRBV12-4; clone size: many; J gene: TRBJ2-7; CDR3 DNA: TGTGCCAGCAGTTGGACTAGCGGGAGCTCTCCTCTCTACGAGCAGTACTTC; CDR3 protein: CASSWTSGSSPLYEQYF
D gene: .; V gene: TRBV5-1; clone size: many; J gene: TRBJ2-3; CDR3 DNA: TGCGCCAGCAGCCGCGACGGGACGGGGACAGATACGCAGTATTTT; CDR3 protein: CASSRDGTGTDTQYF
D gene: .; V gene: TRBV18; clone size: few; J gene: TRBJ2-7; CDR3 DNA: TGTGCCAGCTCACCAGGGGAAGCCAGGGAGCAGTACTTC; CDR3 protein: CASSPGEAREQYF
D gene: .; V gene: TRBV27; clone size: many; J gene: TRBJ1-6; CDR3 DNA: TGTGCCAGCACCCCCTCGCATAATTCACCCCTCCACTTT; CDR3 protein: CASTPSHNSPLHF
D gene: .; V gene: TRBV24-1; clone size: many; J gene: TRBJ2-2; CDR3 DNA: TGTGCCACCAGTGTCAGTTTCACCGGGGAGCTGTTTTTT; CDR3 protein: CATSVSFTGELFF
D gene: .; V gene: TRBV12-3/TRBV12-4; clone size: few; J gene: TRBJ2-1; CDR3 DNA: TGTGCCAGCAGTTTCGCGTTGGGGGTTAACTACAATGAGCAGTTCTTC; CDR3 protein: CASSFALGVNYNEQFF
D gene: TRBD2; V gene: TRBV6-2/TRBV6-3; clone size: .; J gene: TRBJ2-1; CDR3 DNA: TGTGCCATATCTTTCTTTGGCGGGACTAGCGGCAATGAGCAGTTCTTC; CDR3 protein: CAISFFGGTSGNEQFF
D gene: TRBD2; V gene: TRBV7-2; clone size: .; J gene: TRBJ2-3; CDR3 DNA: TGTGCCAGCAGCTCGGCCCCCCCGACTAGCGGCACAGATACGCAGTATTTT; CDR3 protein: CASSSAPPTSGTDTQYF
D gene: .; V gene: TRBV30; clone size: many; J gene: TRBJ2-7; CDR3 DNA: TGTGCCTGGTCTTATAAGGACTCTTTCTCCTACGAGCAGTACTTC; CDR3 protein: CAWSYKDSFSYEQYF
D gene: .; V gene: TRBV27; clone size: .; J gene: TRBJ2-2; CDR3 DNA: TGTGCCAGCAGGGAGATGGGGGCCGGCGGGGAGCTGTTTTTT; CDR3 protein: CASREMGAGGELFF
D gene: TRBD1; V gene: TRBV11-2; clone size: few; J gene: TRBJ1-2; CDR3 DNA: TGTGCCAGCAGCTTACGGGCAGGGGGCGTTGATGGCTACACCTTC; CDR3 protein: CASSLRAGGVDGYTF
D gene: .; V gene: TRBV7-9; clone size: many; J gene: TRBJ1-6; CDR3 DNA: TGTGCCAGCAGCTTAAAACAGCCTATTAATTCACCCCTCCACTTT; CDR3 protein: CASSLKQPINSPLHF
D gene: TRBD2; V gene: TRBV5-1; clone size: many; J gene: TRBJ2-1; CDR3 DNA: TGCGCCAGCAGCTTGCCGACCCTAGCGGGGGTAGACAATGAGCAGTTCTTC; CDR3 protein: CASSLPTLAGVDNEQFF
D gene: .; V gene: TRBV5-1; clone size: medium-sized; J gene: TRBJ1-3; CDR3 DNA: TGCGCCAGCAGCTTGGACGCCAGACCGGGAGACACCATATATTTT; CDR3 protein: CASSLDARPGDTIYF
D gene: TRBD2; V gene: TRBV7-9; clone size: .; J gene: TRBJ2-5; CDR3 DNA: TGTGCCAGCAGCTTTGGGCGGGAGCGTGGGGAGACCCAGTACTTC; CDR3 protein: CASSFGRERGETQYF
D gene: TRBD2; V gene: TRBV28; clone size: few; J gene: TRBJ2-3; CDR3 DNA: TGTGCCAGCAAGGTGGCGGGAGCAGGGGATACGCAGTATTTT; CDR3 protein: CASKVAGAGDTQYF
D gene: .; V gene: TRBV19; clone size: few; J gene: TRBJ2-1; CDR3 DNA: TGTGCCAGTAGTATAGTCTACCTAGATCCCTACAATGAGCAGTTCTTC; CDR3 protein: CASSIVYLDPYNEQFF
D gene: .; V gene: TRBV15; clone size: many; J gene: TRBJ2-1; CDR3 DNA: TGTGCCACCAGCAGAGATGACTCCAAACCGTTCTTC; CDR3 protein: CATSRDDSKPFF
D gene: TRBD2; V gene: TRBV10-3; clone size: many; J gene: TRBJ2-7; CDR3 DNA: TGTGCCATCAGACTAGCGGGAGATCGGGAGCAGTACTTC; CDR3 protein: CAIRLAGDREQYF
D gene: TRBD1; V gene: TRBV12-3/TRBV12-4; clone size: many; J gene: TRBJ1-6; CDR3 DNA: TGTGCCAGCAGTTTTTTGACAGGGGGAAATTCACCCCTCCACTTT; CDR3 protein: CASSFLTGGNSPLHF
D gene: .; V gene: TRBV11-3; clone size: many; J gene: TRBJ2-1; CDR3 DNA: TGTGCCAGCAGCCCTCAGGGGAGCTCCTACAATGAGCAGTTCTTC; CDR3 protein: CASSPQGSSYNEQFF
D gene: TRBD1; V gene: TRBV11-2; clone size: many; J gene: TRBJ1-2; CDR3 DNA: TGTGCCAGCAGCTTAACGGTACAGGGGATAAGTGGCTACACCTTC; CDR3 protein: CASSLTVQGISGYTF
D gene: .; V gene: TRBV14; clone size: many; J gene: TRBJ2-2; CDR3 DNA: TGTGCCAGCAGCCAAATCGGGGCTATTTTCACCGGGGAGCTGTTTTTT; CDR3 protein: CASSQIGAIFTGELFF
D gene: TRBD1; V gene: TRBV3-1; clone size: many; J gene: TRBJ1-1; CDR3 DNA: TGTGCCAGCAGCCAAGTTACAGGACAGGGTCGTGCTTTCTTT; CDR3 protein: CASSQVTGQGRAFF
D gene: TRBD1; V gene: TRBV27; clone size: many; J gene: TRBJ2-4; CDR3 DNA: TGTGCCAGCAGTTTACAGGGGGTCTTGTCCAAAAACATTCAGTACTTC; CDR3 protein: CASSLQGVLSKNIQYF
D gene: TRBD1; V gene: TRBV30; clone size: .; J gene: TRBJ2-2; CDR3 DNA: TGTGCCTGGAGCCGGGGACAGGGGGCCGGGGAGCTGTTTTTT; CDR3 protein: CAWSRGQGAGELFF
D gene: TRBD1; V gene: TRBV28; clone size: few; J gene: TRBJ2-7; CDR3 DNA: TGTGCCACCCGAGAAGAAGGACAGGGGAGATACGAGCAGTACTTC; CDR3 protein: CATREEGQGRYEQYF
D gene: TRBD1; V gene: TRBV4-3; clone size: many; J gene: TRBJ2-7; CDR3 DNA: TGCGCCAGCAGACGGGACAGGTGGGGCTACGAGCAGTACTTC; CDR3 protein: CASRRDRWGYEQYF
D gene: .; V gene: TRBV20-1; clone size: many; J gene: TRBJ1-4; CDR3 DNA: TGCAGTGCTAGAGATGCGGGTAGAGCTAATGAAAAACTGTTTTTT; CDR3 protein: CSARDAGRANEKLFF
D gene: TRBD2; V gene: TRBV10-3; clone size: .; J gene: TRBJ2-1; CDR3 DNA: TGTGCCATCAGTGCCGCGAAACTAGCGGGAGAATCCAAAAACCCTTACAATGAGCAGTTCTTC; CDR3 protein: CAISAAKLAGESKNPYNEQFF
D gene: .; V gene: TRBV10-3; clone size: .; J gene: TRBJ2-5; CDR3 DNA: TGTGCCATCAGTGTAGGAATGGGAGCTCAAGAGACCCAGTACTTC; CDR3 protein: CAISVGMGAQETQYF